This T cell receptor beta chain appears in the sequencing data of a study of cytomegalovirus exposure and HLA in healthy donors. Germline lookup yields CDR1 SGHTA and CDR2 FQGTGA. The ends lost 4 bases at V and 4 bases at J; junction bases unmatched: 10. There are 16 residues in the CDR3. A multiplex PCR was run with 60 Vbeta primers and 13 Jbeta primers. The method was immunoSEQ multiplex PCR; TCRdb's version includes in-frame clones alone and lacks a portion of them. The repertoire consists of around 57,000 clones, with roughly nine tenths occurring once and the leading ten covering more than 1.3%.

The receptor was derived from a man aged 25-40 years in good health and CMV-seropositive. Sample: PBMCs. V is TRBV7-3 and J is TRBJ2-3; 8 bases are a match to TRBD2. The CDR3 DNA follows: TGTGCCAGCAGCTCGATTAGCGGGAAGGGGGCAGATACGCAGTATTTT. Amino acids: CASSSISGKGADTQYF.